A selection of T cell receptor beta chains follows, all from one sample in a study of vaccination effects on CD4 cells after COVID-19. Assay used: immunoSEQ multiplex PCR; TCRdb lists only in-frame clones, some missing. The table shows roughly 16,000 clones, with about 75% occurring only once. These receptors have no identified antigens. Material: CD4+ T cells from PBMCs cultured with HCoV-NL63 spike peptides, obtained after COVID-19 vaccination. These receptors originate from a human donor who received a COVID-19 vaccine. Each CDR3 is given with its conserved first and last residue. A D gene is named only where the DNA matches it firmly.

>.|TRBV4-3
CASSQEGTPTGELFF
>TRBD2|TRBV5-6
CASSLEGRGAGIQYF
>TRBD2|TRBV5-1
CASSLVPAGGPGEQYF
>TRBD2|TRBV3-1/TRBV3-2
CASNPSGRVSYNEQFF
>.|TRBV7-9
CASSTKDNQPQHF
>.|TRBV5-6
CASSRLFKPGSTDTQYF
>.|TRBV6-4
CASSPRGPISGANVLTF
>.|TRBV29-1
CSATGRFSYEQYF
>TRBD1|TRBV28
CASSSPAGGSYNEQFF
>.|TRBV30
CAWSVSAIQPQHF
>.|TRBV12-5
CASGLQGAGNTIYF
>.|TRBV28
CASSLISGQFF
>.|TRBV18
CASSPRQAYTEAFF
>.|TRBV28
CASSPLGPAPDNEQFF
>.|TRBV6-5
CASSYSRGSYNSPLHF
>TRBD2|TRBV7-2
CASSSTSGGIWETQYF
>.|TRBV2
CATAQGGTVHSPLHF
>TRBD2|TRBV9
CASSSVGLGTSVDGEQFF
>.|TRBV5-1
CASSSVIRDGDYEQYF
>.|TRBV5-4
CASSSPDGNTEAFF
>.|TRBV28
CASTSPTYEQYF
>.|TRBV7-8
CASSPRRPSGANVLTF
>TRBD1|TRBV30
CAFFPARDRDYEQYF
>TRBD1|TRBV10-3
CAISESRQGAGEQYF
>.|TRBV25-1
CASSERGSYEQYF
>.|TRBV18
CASSPVRPNEQFF
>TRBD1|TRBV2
CASSEWSGTGGSYTF
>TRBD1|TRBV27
CASSLHRTGTGTDTQYF
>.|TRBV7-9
CASSSGANYGYTF
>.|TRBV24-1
CATSDPRQGRGSDTQYF
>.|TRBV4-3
CASSQGYHKDTQYF
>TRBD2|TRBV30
CAGGLAGLDIQYF
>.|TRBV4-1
CASSQVSDTQYF
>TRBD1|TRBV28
CASSQGGGQGFIFEQYF
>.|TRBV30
CAWRDRTRTNHNEQFF